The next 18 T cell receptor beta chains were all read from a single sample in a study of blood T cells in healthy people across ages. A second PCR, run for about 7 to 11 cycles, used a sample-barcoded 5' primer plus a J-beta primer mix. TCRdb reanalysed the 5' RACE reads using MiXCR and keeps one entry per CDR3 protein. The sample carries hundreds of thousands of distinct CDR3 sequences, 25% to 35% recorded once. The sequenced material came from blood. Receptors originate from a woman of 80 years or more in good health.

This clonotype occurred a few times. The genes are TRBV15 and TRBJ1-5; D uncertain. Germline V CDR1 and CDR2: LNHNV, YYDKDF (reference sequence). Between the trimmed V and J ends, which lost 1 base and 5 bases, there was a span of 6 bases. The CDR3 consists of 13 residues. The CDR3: CATSRALHQPQHF. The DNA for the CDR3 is TGTGCCACCAGCAGAGCTCTTCATCAGCCCCAGCATTTT.

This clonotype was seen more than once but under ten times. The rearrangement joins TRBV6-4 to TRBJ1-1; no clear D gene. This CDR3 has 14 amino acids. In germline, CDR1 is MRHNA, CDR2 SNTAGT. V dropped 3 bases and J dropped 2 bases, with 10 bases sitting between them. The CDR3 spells CASSESTSNTEAFF. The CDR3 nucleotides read TGTGCCAGCAGTGAATCGACCAGTAACACTGAAGCTTTCTTT.

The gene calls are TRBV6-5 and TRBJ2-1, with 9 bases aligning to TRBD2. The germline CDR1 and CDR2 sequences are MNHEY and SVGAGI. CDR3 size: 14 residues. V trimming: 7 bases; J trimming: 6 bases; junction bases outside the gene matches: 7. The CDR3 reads CASTTGRGGNEQFF. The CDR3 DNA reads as TGTGCCAGCACCACCGGGCGGGGGGGCAATGAGCAGTTCTTC.

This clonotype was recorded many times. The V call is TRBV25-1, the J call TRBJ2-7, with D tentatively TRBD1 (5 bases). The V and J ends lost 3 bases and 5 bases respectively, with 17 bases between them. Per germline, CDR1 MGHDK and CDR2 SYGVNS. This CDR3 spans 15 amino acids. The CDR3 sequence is CASSDSRGSFDEQYF. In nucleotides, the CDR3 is TGTGCCAGCAGTGATTCTAGGGGTAGTTTTGACGAGCAGTACTTC.

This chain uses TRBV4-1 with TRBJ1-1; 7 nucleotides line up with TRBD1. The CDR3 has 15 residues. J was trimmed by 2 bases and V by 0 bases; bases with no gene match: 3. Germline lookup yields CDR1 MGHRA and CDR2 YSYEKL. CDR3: CASSQETGVNTEAFF. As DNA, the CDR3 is TGCGCCAGCAGCCAAGAAACAGGGGTAAACACTGAAGCTTTCTTT.

CDR3: CASRARRAHIQYF. CDR3 bases: TGTGCCAGCAGGGCCCGAAGGGCTCACATTCAGTACTTC. This chain links TRBV12-3 or TRBV12-4 with TRBJ2-4; the D is unclear. The CDR3 sequence is 13 residues long. Trimming took 6 bases from V and 8 from J, leaving 14 bases between them.

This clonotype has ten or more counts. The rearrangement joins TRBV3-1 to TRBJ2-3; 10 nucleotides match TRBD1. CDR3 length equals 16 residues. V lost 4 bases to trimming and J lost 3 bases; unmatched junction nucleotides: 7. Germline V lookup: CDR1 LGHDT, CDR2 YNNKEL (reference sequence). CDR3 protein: CASSRWDRGRTDTQYF. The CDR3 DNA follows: TGTGCCAGCAGCCGCTGGGACAGGGGAAGAACAGATACGCAGTATTTT.

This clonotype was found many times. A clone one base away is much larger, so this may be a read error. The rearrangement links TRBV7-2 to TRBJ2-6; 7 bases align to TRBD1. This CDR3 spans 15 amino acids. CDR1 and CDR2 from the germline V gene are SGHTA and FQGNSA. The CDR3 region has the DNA TGTGCCAGCAGCTTTGGGACAGTCGGGGCCAACGTCCGGACTTTC. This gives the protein CASSFGTVGANVRTF.

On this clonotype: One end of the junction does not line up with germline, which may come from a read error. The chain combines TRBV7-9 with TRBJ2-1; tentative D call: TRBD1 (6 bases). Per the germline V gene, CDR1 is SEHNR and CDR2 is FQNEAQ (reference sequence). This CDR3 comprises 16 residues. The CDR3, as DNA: TGTGCCAGCAGCTTAGCAGGTGGGGGCTCCTACAGTGAGCAGTTCTTC. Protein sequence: CASSLAGGGSYSEQFF.

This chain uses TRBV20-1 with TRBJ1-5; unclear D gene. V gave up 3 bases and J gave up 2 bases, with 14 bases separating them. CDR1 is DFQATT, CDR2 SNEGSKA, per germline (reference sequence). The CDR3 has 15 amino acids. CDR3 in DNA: TGCAGTGCTAGTCTCTCTCACGTGGGCAATCAGCCCCAGCATTTT. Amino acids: CSASLSHVGNQPQHF.

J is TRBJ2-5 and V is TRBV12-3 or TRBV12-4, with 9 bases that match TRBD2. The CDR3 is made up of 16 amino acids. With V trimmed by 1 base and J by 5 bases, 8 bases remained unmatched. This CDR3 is CASSLGSGSGRETQYF. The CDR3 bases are TGTGCCAGCAGTTTAGGTAGCGGGAGTGGTCGGGAGACCCAGTACTTC.

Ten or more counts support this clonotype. CDR3 in DNA: TGTGCCAGCAGCCGGGGACTAGCGGGGGGGCAAGAGACCCAGTACTTC. It codes for CASSRGLAGGQETQYF. This chain uses TRBV3-1 with TRBJ2-5, with TRBD2 matching over 16 bases. This CDR3 region has 16 residues. V lost 4 bases, J lost 2 bases, and 1 base stayed unmatched. Germline CDR1 is LGHDT and CDR2 is YNNKEL (reference sequence).

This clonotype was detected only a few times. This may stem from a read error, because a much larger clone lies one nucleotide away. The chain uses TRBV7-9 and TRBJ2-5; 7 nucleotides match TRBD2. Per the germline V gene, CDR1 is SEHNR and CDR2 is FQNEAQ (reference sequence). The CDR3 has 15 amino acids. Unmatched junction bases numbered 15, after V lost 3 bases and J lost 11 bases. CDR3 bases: TGTGCCAGCAGCTTGGGAGTTCCTAGCGGCAATGAGCAGTACTTC. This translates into CASSLGVPSGNEQYF.

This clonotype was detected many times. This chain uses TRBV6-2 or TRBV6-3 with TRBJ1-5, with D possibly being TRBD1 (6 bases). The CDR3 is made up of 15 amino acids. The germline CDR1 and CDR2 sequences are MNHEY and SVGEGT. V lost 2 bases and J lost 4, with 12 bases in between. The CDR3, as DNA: TGTGCCAGCAGTTACGCGGCAGGGGATAATCAGCCCCAGCATTTT. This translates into CASSYAAGDNQPQHF.

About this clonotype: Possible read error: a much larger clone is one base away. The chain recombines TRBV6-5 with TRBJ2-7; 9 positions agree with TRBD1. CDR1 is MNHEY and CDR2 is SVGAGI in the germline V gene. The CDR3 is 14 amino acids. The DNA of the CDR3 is TGTGCCAGCGGATACCGGGACAGGGCCTACAAGCAGTACTTC. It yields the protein CASGYRDRAYKQYF.

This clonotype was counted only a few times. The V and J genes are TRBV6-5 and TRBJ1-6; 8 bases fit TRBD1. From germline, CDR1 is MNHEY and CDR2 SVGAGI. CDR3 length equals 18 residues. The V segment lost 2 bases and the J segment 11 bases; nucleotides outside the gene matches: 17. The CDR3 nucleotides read TGTGCCAGCAGTTACCAGGTACCCCGGGACAGGCTTCGGGCACCCCTCCACTTT. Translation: CASSYQVPRDRLRAPLHF.

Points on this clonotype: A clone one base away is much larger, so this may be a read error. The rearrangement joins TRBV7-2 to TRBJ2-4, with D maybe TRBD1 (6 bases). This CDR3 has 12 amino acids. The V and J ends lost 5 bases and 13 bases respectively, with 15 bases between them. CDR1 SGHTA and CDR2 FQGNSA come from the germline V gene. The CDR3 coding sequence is TGTGCCAGCAGCCCACAGGGCTATGGGCAGTACTTC. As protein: CASSPQGYGQYF.

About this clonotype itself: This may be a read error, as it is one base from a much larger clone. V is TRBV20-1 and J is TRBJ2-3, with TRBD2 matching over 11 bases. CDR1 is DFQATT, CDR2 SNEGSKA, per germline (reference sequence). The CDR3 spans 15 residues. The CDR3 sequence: CRAISGGALQDTQYF. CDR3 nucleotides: TGCAGGGCTATTAGCGGGGGGGCCTTACAAGATACGCAGTATTTT.